This T cell receptor beta chain comes out of a study of technical replicates of blood from a few donors. Germline CDR1 SGHRS, CDR2 YFSETQ. Unmatched junction bases numbered 1, after V lost 2 bases and J lost 2 bases. The CDR3 loop spans 14 amino acids. Assay: immunoSEQ multiplex PCR; the TCRdb copy retains only in-frame clones and omits some. The table shows over 70,000 clones, with approximately 95% occurring only once. The rearrangement joins TRBV5-1 to TRBJ2-1; 7 bases agree with TRBD2. Sequencing was done on a sample of T cells isolated from PBMCs. The sequence was collected from a human donor in good health. The CDR3 region is CASSLREAYNEQFF. The CDR3 DNA reads as TGCGCCAGCAGCTTACGGGAGGCCTACAATGAGCAGTTCTTC.